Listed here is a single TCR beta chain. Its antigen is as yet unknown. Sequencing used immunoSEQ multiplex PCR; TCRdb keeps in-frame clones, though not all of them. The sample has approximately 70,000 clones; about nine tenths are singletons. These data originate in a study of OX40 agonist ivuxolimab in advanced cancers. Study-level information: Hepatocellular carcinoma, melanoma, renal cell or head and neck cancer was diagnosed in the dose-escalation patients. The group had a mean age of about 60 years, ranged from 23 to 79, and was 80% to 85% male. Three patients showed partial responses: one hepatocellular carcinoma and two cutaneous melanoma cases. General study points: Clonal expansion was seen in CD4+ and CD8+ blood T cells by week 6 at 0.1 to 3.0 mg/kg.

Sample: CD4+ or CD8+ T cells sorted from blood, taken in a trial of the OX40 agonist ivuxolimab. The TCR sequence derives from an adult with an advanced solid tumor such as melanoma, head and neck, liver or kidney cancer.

The CDR3 here is CASSEAGSNTEAFF. In DNA form, the CDR3 reads TGTGCCAGCAGTGAAGCCGGGTCGAACACTGAAGCTTTCTTT. The genes are TRBV6-1 and TRBJ1-1; D is unclear. This CDR3 region has 14 residues. The V gene's germline CDR1 is MNHNS and CDR2 SASEGT. Trimming removed 0 bases at V and 1 base at J, with 6 bases between.